The T cell receptor (beta chain) under discussion was sequenced for a study of blood T cell repertoires in COVID-19. Study-wide context: COVID-19 samples from acute and convalescent phases originated in the United States, Italy and Spain. Sample material is recorded as cDNA or gDNA derived from T cells, B-cell-depleted T cells, or PBMCs.

The protocol was immunoSEQ multiplex PCR, while the TCRdb copy is restricted to in-frame clones and leaves out a portion. Of under 300,000 clones listed, 70% to 90% are singletons. The germline gives CDR1 MNHEY, CDR2 SVGAGI. The length of the CDR3 is 16 residues. The ends were cut back, 0 bases at V and 3 bases at J, with 12 bases in the middle. The specimen sequenced was peripheral blood. The TCR sequence derives from a woman aged 55-69 years with active or convalescent COVID-19. The chain employs TRBV6-5 and TRBJ2-1; D uncertain. The CDR3, as DNA: TGTGCCAGCAGTTACTCCGACCACTCGGGCTACAATGAGCAGTTCTTC. Translated: CASSYSDHSGYNEQFF.